The next 3 T cell receptor beta chains were all read from a single sample in a study of T cell responses to AZD1222 COVID-19 vaccine. Repertoires were generated with immunoSEQ multiplex PCR, while TCRdb's copy carries only in-frame clones and drops some. The sample lists over 110,000 clones; roughly nine tenths were seen once. This specimen consisted of peripheral blood, obtained 28 days after the second AZD1222 dose. The source is an adult who received the AZD1222 COVID-19 vaccine.

For the CDR3, the DNA is TGCGCCAGCAGCTTGGCGCAGGGAGTGGGTGAGCAGTTCTTC. Protein: CASSLAQGVGEQFF. The chain recombines TRBV5-1 with TRBJ2-1; D assignment may be TRBD1 or TRBD2 (5 bases each). CDR1 is SGHRS and CDR2 is YFSETQ in the germline V gene. The V end was cut by 0 bases, the J end by 9 bases, with 13 bases between. The CDR3 is 14 residues long.

This CDR3 is CASSPRDRGGSGTEAFF. In nucleotides, the CDR3 is TGTGCCAGCTCACCCCGGGACAGGGGGGGCTCAGGCACTGAAGCTTTCTTT. The V call is TRBV18, the J call TRBJ1-1; 11 bases agree with TRBD1. CDR3 length equals 17 residues. Germline CDR1 is KGHSH and CDR2 is LQKENI. V lost 3 bases to trimming and J lost 4 bases; unmatched junction nucleotides: 10.

The chain joins TRBV11-1 to TRBJ1-1; 8 bases map to TRBD1. This CDR3 contains 13 residues. The germline V gene encodes CDR1 SGHAT and CDR2 FQDESV (reference sequence). Trimming removed 6 bases from V and 12 bases from J; junction bases left unmatched: 12. The CDR3 here is CASREYRGVATFF. The CDR3 nucleotides read TGTGCCAGCAGGGAATACAGGGGGGTCGCAACTTTCTTT.